This T cell receptor beta chain was captured in a study of OX40 agonist ivuxolimab in advanced cancers. Study overall: The study enrolled dose-escalation patients with hepatocellular carcinoma, melanoma, renal cell or head and neck cancer.

As concerns this clone: Its antigen is unidentified.

Study-wide points: CD8+ T cells averaged more expanded clones than CD4+.

TCRdb's table, derived via immunoSEQ multiplex PCR, lists solely in-frame clones and lacks some. The table shows 73,000 or so clones, with around 84% occurring only once. Per the germline V gene, CDR1 is MNHEY and CDR2 is SVGAGI. The CDR3 runs 14 residues. J lost 3 bases, V lost 6 bases, and 7 bases had no gene match. The receptor comes from an adult with an advanced solid tumor such as melanoma, head and neck, liver or kidney cancer. J is TRBJ2-7 and V is TRBV6-5, with 8 bases lining up with TRBD2. Sequenced material: CD4+ or CD8+ T cells sorted from blood, taken in a trial of the OX40 agonist ivuxolimab. CDR3 loop: CASSSGGIDYEQYF. The CDR3 nucleotides are TGTGCCAGCAGCTCGGGGGGGATCGACTACGAGCAGTACTTC.